This passage covers 2 T cell receptor beta chains from one sample sequenced in a study of T cell responses to AZD1222 COVID-19 vaccine. Method: immunoSEQ multiplex PCR; TCRdb's copy keeps in-frame clones and lacks some. The table includes some 74,000 clones, nearly 90% detected once. This specimen consisted of peripheral blood, obtained 28 days after the second AZD1222 dose. Receptors originate from an adult who received the AZD1222 COVID-19 vaccine.

This rearrangement joins TRBV2 to TRBJ1-1; a weak D match, TRBD1 (5 bases). The V end lost 3 bases, the J end lost 1 base, and 9 bases lay between the germline ends. This CDR3 region has 14 residues. From germline, CDR1 is SNHLY and CDR2 FYNNEI. Here the CDR3 DNA reads TGTGCCAGCAGTGAGGGAGGGGCGAACACTGAAGCTTTCTTT. This encodes CASSEGGANTEAFF.

The chain links TRBV5-1 to TRBJ2-7; D possibly corresponds to TRBD2 (5 bases). V shed 5 bases and J shed 3 bases, with 15 bases lying between them. This CDR3 comprises 14 residues. Germline V gene sequence: CDR1 SGHRS, CDR2 YFSETQ. In DNA form, the CDR3 reads TGCGCCAGCAGACGGGAAGCGCTTAACTACGAGCAGTACTTC. Translating gives CASRREALNYEQYF.